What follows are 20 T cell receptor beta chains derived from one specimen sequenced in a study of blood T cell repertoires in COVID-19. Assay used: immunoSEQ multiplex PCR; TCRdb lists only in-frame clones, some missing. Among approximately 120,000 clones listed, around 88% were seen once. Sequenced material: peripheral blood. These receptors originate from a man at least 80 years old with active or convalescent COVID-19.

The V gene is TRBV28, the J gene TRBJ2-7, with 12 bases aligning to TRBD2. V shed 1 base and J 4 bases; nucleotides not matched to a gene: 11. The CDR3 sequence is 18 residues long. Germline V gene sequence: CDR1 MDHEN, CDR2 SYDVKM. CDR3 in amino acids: CASSLYPSGGARRYEQYF. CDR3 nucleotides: TGTGCCAGCAGTTTATATCCTAGCGGGGGGGCCAGACGATACGAGCAGTACTTC.

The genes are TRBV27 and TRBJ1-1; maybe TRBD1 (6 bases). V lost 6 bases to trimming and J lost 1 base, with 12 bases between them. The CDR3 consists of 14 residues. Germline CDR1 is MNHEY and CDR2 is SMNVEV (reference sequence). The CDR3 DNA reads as TGTGCCAGCAGCTATACAGGGCCGAACACTGAAGCTTTCTTT. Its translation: CASSYTGPNTEAFF.

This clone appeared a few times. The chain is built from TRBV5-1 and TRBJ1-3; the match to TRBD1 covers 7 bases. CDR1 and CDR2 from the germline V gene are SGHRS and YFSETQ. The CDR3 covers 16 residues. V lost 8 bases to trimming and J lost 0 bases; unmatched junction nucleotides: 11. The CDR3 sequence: CARRQGPFFSGNTIYF. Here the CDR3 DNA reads TGCGCCAGAAGACAGGGCCCCTTCTTCTCTGGAAACACCATATATTTT. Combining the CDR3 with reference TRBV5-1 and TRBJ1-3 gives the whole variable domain KAGVTQTPRYLIKTRGQQVTLSCSPISGHRSVSWYQQTPGQGLQFLFEYFSETQRNKGNFPGRFSGRQFSNSRSEMNVSTLELGDSALYLCARRQGPFFSGNTIYFGEGSWLTVV.

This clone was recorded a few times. CDR3 loop: CASSPGIGEGYEQYF. For the CDR3, the DNA is TGTGCCAGCAGCCCGGGTATCGGGGAGGGTTACGAGCAGTACTTC. The V gene is TRBV11-2, the J gene TRBJ2-7; TRBD2 matches 7 bases. The V gene's germline CDR1 is SGHAT and CDR2 FQNNGV. The CDR3 sequence is 15 residues long. V shed 5 bases and J 4 bases; nucleotides not matched to a gene: 11.

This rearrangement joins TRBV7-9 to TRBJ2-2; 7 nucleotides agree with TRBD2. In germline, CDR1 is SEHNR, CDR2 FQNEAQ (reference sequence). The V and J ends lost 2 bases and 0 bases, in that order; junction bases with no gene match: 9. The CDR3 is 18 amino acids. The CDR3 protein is CASSLRMIGGANTGELFF. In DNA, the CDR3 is TGTGCCAGCAGCTTACGAATGATTGGGGGGGCGAACACCGGGGAGCTGTTTTTT.

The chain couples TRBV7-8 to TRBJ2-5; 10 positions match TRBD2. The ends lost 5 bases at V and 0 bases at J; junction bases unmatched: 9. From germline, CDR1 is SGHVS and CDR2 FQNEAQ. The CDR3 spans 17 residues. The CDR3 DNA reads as TGTGCCAGCAGCCACATAGCGGGGGGTTTGTACCAAGAGACCCAGTACTTC. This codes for CASSHIAGGLYQETQYF. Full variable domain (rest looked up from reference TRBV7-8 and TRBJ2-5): GAGVSQSPRYKVAKRGQDVALRCDPISGHVSLFWYQQALGQGPEFLTYFQNEAQLDKSGLPSDRFFAERPEGSVSTLKIQRTQQEDSAVYLCASSHIAGGLYQETQYFGPGTRLLVL.

The CDR3 spells CASSSRERQTQYF. The DNA of the CDR3 is TGTGCCAGCAGCTCGAGGGAAAGGCAGACCCAGTACTTC. J is TRBJ2-5 and V is TRBV11-2, with TRBD2 as a possible D gene (5 bases). Germline V gene sequence: CDR1 SGHAT, CDR2 FQNNGV. The CDR3 is 13 amino acids. V was cut by 4 bases and J by 6 bases, with 12 bases left in between.

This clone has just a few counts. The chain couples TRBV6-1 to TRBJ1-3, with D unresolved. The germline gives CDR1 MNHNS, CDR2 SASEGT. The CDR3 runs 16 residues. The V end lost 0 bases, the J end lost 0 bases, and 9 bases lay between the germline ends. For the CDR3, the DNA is TGTGCCAGCAGTGAAGCGCTAGGGAGCTCTGGAAACACCATATATTTT. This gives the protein CASSEALGSSGNTIYF.

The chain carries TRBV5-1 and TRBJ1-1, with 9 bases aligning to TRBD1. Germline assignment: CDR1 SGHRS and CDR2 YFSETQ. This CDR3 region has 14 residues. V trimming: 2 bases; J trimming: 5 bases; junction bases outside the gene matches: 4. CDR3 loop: CASSFLDRGTEAFF. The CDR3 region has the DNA TGCGCCAGCAGCTTTTTGGACAGGGGTACTGAAGCTTTCTTT.

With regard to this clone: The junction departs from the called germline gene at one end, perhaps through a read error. CDR3 protein: CASSIERGGTEAFF. The CDR3, as DNA: TGTGCCAGCAGCATAGAAAGGGGAGGCACTGAAGCTTTCTTT. The chain employs TRBV11-2 and TRBJ1-1, with a possible D match to TRBD1 (5 bases). The CDR3 spans 14 residues. Germline-derived CDR1 and CDR2 are SGHAT and FQNNGV.

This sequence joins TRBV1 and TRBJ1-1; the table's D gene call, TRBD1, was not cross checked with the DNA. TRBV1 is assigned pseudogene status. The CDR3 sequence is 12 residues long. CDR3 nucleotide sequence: TGCACCAGCAGTCGCAGGGTTACTGAAGCTTTCTTT. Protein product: CTSSRRVTEAFF.

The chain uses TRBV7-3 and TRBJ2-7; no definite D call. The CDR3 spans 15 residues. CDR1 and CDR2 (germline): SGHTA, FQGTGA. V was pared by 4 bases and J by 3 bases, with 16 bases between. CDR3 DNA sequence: TGTGCCAGCAGCTCTACCCGCGCGGCAGACTACGAGCAGTACTTC. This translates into CASSSTRAADYEQYF.

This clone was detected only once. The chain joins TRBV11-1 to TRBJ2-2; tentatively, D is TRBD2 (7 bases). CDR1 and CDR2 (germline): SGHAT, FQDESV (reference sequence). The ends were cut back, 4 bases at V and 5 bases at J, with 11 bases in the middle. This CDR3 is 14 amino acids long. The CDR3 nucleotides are TGTGCCAGCAGCTGGGGGGGCAGAACCGGGGAGCTGTTTTTT. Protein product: CASSWGGRTGELFF.

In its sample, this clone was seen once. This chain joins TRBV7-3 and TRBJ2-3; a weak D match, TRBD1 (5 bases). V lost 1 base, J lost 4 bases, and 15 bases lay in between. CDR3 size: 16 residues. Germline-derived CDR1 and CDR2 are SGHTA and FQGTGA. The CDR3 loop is CASSLRAGWGSDTQYF. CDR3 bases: TGTGCCAGCAGCTTAAGGGCAGGGTGGGGATCAGATACGCAGTATTTT.

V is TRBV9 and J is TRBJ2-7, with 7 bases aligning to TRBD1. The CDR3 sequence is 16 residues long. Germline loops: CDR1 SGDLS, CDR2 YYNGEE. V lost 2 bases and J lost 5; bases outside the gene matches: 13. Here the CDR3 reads CASSVGVVDRADEQYF. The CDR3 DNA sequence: TGTGCCAGCAGCGTGGGTGTCGTAGACAGGGCCGACGAGCAGTACTTC. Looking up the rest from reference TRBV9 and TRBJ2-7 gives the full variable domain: DSGVTQTPKHLITATGQRVTLRCSPRSGDLSVYWYQQSLDQGLQFLIQYYNGEERAKGNILERFSAQQFPDLHSELNLSSLELGDSALYFCASSVGVVDRADEQYFGPGTRLTVT.

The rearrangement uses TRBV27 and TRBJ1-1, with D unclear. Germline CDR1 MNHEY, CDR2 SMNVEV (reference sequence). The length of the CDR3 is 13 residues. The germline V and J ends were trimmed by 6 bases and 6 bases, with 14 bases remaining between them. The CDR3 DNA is TGTGCCAGCAGCCTGGTCGAGGGAGCTGAAGCTTTCTTT. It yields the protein CASSLVEGAEAFF.

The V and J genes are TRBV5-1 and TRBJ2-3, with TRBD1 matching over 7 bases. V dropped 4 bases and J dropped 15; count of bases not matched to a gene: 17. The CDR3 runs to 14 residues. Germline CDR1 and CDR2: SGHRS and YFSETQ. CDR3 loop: CASSPTLDRVDRYF. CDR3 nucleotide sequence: TGCGCCAGCAGCCCTACTCTCGACAGGGTCGACAGATATTTT. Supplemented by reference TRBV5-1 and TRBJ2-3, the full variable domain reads KAGVTQTPRYLIKTRGQQVTLSCSPISGHRSVSWYQQTPGQGLQFLFEYFSETQRNKGNFPGRFSGRQFSNSRSEMNVSTLELGDSALYLCASSPTLDRVDRYFGPGTRLTVL.

The CDR3 is CASSYEGVGAKNIQYF. The DNA of the CDR3 is TGTGCCAGCAGTTACGAAGGGGTGGGGGCCAAAAACATTCAGTACTTC. J is TRBJ2-4 and V is TRBV6-5, with D possibly matching TRBD1 (5 bases). V lost 2 bases and J 1 base, leaving 12 bases between the germline ends. The germline gives CDR1 MNHEY, CDR2 SVGAGI. The CDR3 length is 16 residues.

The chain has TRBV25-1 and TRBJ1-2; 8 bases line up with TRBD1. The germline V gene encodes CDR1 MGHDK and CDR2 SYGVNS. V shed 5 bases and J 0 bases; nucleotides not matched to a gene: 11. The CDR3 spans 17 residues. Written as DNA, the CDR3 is TGTGCCAGCAGTCCAAGACAGGGGACAGCAACTAACTATGGCTACACCTTC. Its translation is CASSPRQGTATNYGYTF.

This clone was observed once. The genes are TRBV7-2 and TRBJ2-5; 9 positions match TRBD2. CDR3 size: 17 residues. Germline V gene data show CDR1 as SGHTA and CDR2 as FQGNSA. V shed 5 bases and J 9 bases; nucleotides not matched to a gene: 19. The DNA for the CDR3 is TGTGCCAGCAGCCCGACCAATTTTCTAGCGGGGAGGGAGGCCCAGTACTTC. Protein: CASSPTNFLAGREAQYF. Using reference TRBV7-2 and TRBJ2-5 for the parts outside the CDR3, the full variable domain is GAGVSQSPSNKVTEKGKDVELRCDPISGHTALYWYRQSLGQGLEFLIYFQGNSAPDKSGLPSDRFSAERTGGSVSTLTIQRTQQEDSAVYLCASSPTNFLAGREAQYFGPGTRLLVL.